This T cell receptor (beta chain) was recovered during a study of blood T cell repertoires in COVID-19. Assay used: immunoSEQ multiplex PCR; TCRdb lists only in-frame clones, some missing. Of 200,000 to 300,000 clones listed, approximately 89% are singletons. The CDR3 has 16 residues. The V and J ends lost 0 bases and 0 bases respectively, with 11 bases between them. Germline loops: CDR1 SEHNR, CDR2 FQNEAQ (reference sequence). Adults between roughly 18 and 95 years of age took part from approximately 24 US areas. Clinical histories supplied by participants themselves formed the basis of cohort assignment.

The clonotype was recovered from a woman aged 40 to 50 with acute COVID-19. J is TRBJ2-5 and V is TRBV7-9, with D possibly being TRBD2 (6 bases). The sequenced material came from PBMCs or T cells enriched from blood (not recorded which). This chain's CDR3 is CASSLAPEGYQETQYF. The CDR3 DNA is TGTGCCAGCAGCTTAGCCCCGGAGGGGTACCAAGAGACCCAGTACTTC.